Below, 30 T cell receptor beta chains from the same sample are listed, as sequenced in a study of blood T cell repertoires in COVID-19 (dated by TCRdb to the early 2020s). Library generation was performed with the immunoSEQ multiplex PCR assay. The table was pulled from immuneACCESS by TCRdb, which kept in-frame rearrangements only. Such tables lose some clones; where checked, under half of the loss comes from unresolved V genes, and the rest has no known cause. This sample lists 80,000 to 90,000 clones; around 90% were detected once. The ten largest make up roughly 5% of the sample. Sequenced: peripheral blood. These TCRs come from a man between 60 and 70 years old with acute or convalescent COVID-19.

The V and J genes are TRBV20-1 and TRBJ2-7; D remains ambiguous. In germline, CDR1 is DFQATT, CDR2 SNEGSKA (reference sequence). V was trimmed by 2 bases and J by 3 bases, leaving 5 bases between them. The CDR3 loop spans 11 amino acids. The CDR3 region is CSARHGYEQYF. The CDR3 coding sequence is TGCAGTGCTAGACACGGCTACGAGCAGTACTTC.

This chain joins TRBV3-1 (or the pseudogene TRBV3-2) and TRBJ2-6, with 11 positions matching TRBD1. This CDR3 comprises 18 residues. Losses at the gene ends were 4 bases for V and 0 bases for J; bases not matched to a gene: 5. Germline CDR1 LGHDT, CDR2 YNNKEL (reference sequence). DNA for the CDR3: TGTGCCAGCAGCCTTGGGACAGGGGGTTACTCTGGGGCCAACGTCCTGACTTTC. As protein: CASSLGTGGYSGANVLTF.

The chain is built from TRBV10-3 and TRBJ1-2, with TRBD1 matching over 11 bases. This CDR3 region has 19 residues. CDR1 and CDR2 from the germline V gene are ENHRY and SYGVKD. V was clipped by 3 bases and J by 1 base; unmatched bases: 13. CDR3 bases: TGTGCCATCAGTGAACGGACAGGGGGCGGTAATATTTATAACTATGGCTACACCTTC. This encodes CAISERTGGGNIYNYGYTF.

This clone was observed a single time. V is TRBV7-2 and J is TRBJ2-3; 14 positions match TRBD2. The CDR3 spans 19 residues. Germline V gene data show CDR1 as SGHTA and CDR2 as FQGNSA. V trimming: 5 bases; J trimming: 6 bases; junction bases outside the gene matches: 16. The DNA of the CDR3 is TGTGCCAGCAGCCCTCGACTAGCGGGGGGGCCCCTAGCACCGGATACGCAGTATTTT. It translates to CASSPRLAGGPLAPDTQYF. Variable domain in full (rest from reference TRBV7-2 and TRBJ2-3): GAGVSQSPSNKVTEKGKDVELRCDPISGHTALYWYRQSLGQGLEFLIYFQGNSAPDKSGLPSDRFSAERTGGSVSTLTIQRTQQEDSAVYLCASSPRLAGGPLAPDTQYFGPGTRLTVL.

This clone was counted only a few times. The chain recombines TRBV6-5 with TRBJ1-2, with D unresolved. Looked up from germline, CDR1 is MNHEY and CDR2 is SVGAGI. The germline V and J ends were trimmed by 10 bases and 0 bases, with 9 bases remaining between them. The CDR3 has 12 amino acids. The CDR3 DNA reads TGTGCCACATATACAGCTAACTATGGCTACACCTTC. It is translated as CATYTANYGYTF.

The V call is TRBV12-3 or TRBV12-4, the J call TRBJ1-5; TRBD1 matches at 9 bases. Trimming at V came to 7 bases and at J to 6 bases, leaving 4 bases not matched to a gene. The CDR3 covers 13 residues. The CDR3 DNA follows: TGTGCCAGCAACACAGGGGGCCCTCAGCCCCAGCATTTT. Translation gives CASNTGGPQPQHF.

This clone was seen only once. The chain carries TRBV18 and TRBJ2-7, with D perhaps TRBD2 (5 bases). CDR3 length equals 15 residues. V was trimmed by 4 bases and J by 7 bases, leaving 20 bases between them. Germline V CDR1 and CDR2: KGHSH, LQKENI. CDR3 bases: TGTGCCAGCTCACACCGGGAATCGGGGTCCTTAGAGCAGTACTTC. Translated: CASSHRESGSLEQYF.

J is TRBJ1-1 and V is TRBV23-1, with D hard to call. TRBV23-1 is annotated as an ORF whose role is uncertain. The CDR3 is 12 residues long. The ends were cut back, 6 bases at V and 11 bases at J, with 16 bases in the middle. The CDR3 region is CASSQDTPLAFF. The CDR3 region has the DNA TGCGCCAGCAGCCAGGATACCCCTCTCGCTTTCTTT.

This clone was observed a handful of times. CDR3 nucleotide sequence: TGTGCCAGCAGTCCTATATATAGCGGGGGCACAGATACGCAGTATTTT. This encodes CASSPIYSGGTDTQYF. The genes are TRBV3-1 (or the pseudogene TRBV3-2) and TRBJ2-3; 8 nucleotides line up with TRBD2. With 6 bases clipped from V and 1 base from J, the junction kept 9 bases outside the gene matches. CDR1 and CDR2 from the germline V gene are LGHDT and YNNKEL (reference sequence). The CDR3 length is 16 residues.

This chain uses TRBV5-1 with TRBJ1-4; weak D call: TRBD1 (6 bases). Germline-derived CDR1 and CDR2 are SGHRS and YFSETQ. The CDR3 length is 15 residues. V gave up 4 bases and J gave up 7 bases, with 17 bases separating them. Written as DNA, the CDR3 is TGCGCCAGCAGCCCCCGGGCGCAGGGGACTGAAAAACTGTTTTTT. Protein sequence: CASSPRAQGTEKLFF.

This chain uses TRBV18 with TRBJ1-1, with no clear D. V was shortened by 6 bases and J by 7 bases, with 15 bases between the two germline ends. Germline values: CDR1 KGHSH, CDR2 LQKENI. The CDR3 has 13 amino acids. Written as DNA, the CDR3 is TGTGCCAGCTCCCCCATGTTAGAACGTGAAGCTTTCTTT. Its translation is CASSPMLEREAFF.

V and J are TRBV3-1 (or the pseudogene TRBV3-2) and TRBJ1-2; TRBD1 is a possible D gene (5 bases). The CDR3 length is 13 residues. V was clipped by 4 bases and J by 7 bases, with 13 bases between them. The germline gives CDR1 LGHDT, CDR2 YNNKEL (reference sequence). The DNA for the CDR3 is TGTGCCAGCAGCCTGTCTGCCGGGGGTGGCTACACCTTC. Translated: CASSLSAGGGYTF.

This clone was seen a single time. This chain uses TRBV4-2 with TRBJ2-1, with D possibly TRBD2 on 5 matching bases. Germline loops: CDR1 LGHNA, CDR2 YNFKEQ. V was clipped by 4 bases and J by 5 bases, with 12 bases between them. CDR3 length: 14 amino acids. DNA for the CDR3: TGTGCCAGCAGCCTGCGAGCCGGGGACAATGAGCAGTTCTTC. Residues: CASSLRAGDNEQFF.

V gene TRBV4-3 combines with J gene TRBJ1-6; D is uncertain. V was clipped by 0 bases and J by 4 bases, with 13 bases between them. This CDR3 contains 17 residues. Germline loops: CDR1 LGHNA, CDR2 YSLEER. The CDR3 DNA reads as TGCGCCAGCAGCCAAGAGGCGGGGATGGGGTATAATTCACCCCTCCACTTT. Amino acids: CASSQEAGMGYNSPLHF.

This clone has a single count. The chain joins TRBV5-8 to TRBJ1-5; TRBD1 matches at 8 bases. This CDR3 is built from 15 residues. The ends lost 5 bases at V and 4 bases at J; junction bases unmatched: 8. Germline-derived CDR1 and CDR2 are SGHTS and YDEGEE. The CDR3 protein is CASRLTGEGNQPQHF. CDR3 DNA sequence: TGTGCCAGCAGGCTGACAGGGGAGGGAAATCAGCCCCAGCATTTT.

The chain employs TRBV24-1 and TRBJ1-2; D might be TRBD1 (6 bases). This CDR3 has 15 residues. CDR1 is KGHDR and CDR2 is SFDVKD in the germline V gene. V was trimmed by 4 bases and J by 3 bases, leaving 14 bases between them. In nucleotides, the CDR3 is TGTGCCACCAGTGAGGGAGGGACATCAGACTATGGCTACACCTTC. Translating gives CATSEGGTSDYGYTF.

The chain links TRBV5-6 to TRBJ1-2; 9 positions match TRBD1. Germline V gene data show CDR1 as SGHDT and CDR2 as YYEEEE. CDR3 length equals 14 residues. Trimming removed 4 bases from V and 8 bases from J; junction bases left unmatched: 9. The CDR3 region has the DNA TGTGCCAGCAGCCCCGGGACAGGGATTAACGGCTACACCTTC. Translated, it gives CASSPGTGINGYTF.

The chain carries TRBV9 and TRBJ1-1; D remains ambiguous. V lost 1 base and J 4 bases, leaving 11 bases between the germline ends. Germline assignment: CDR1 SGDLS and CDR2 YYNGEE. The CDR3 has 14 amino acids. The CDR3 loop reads CASSVNGGVTEAFF. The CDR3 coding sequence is TGTGCCAGCAGCGTAAACGGAGGAGTCACTGAAGCTTTCTTT.

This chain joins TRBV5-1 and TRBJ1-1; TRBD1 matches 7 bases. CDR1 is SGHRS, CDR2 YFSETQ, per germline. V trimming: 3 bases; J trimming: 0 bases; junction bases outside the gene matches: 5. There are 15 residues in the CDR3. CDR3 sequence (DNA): TGCGCCAGCAGCTACGACAGGGAAATGAACACTGAAGCTTTCTTT. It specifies CASSYDREMNTEAFF.

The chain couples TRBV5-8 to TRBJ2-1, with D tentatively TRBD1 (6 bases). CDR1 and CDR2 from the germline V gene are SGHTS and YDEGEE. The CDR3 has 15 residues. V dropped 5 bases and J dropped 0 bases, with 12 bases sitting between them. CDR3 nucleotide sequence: TGTGCCAGCAGAAAGGACAGAAGCTCCTACAATGAGCAGTTCTTC. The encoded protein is CASRKDRSSYNEQFF.

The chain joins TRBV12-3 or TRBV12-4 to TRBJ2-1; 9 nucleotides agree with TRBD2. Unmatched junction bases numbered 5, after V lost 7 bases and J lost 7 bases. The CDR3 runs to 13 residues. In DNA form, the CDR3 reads TGTGCCAGCAAGCGGGGGGTGGGTAATGAGCAGTTCTTC. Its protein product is CASKRGVGNEQFF.

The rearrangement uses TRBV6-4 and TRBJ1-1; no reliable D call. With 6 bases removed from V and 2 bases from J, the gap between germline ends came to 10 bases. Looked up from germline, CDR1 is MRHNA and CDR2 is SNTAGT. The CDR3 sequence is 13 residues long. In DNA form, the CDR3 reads TGTGCCAGCAGCTCGAAGCTAAACACTGAAGCTTTCTTT. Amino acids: CASSSKLNTEAFF.

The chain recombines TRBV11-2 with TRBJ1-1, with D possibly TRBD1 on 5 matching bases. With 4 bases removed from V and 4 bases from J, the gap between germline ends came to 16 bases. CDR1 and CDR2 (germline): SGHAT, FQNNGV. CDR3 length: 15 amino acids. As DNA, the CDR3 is TGTGCCAGCAGCTCTCTCCGGGGGATAGGCACTGAAGCTTTCTTT. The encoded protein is CASSSLRGIGTEAFF.

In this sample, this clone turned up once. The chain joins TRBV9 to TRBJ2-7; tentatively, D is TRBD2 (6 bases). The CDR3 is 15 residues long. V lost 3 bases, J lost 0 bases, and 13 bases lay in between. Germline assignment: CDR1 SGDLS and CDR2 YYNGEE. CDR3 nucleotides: TGTGCCAGCAGCGCCCGGGACTGGACCTCCTACGAGCAGTACTTC. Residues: CASSARDWTSYEQYF.

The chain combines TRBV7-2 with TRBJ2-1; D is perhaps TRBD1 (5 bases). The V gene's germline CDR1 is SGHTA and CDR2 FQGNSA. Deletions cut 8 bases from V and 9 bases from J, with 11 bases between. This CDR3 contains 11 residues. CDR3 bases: TGTGCCAGCGGGGCACAGACTGAGCAGTTCTTC. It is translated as CASGAQTEQFF.

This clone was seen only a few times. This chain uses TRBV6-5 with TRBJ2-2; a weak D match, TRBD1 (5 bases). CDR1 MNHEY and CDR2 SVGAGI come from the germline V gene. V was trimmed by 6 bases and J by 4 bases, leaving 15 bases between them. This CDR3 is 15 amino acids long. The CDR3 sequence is CASSPEGVSTGELFF. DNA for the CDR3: TGTGCCAGCAGCCCCGAAGGGGTGTCCACCGGGGAGCTGTTTTTT.

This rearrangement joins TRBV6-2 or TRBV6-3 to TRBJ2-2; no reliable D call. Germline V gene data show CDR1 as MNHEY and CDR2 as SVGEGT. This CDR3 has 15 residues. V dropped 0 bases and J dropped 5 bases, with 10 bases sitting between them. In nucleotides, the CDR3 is TGTGCCAGCAGTTACTCAATAGTCGGGACCGGGGAGCTGTTTTTT. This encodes CASSYSIVGTGELFF.

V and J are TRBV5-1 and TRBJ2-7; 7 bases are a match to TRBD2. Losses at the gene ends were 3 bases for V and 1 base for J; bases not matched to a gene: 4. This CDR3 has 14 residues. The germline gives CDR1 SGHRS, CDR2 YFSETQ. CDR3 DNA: TGCGCCAGCAGCTCAGCGGGGACTTCCTACGAGCAGTACTTC. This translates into CASSSAGTSYEQYF.

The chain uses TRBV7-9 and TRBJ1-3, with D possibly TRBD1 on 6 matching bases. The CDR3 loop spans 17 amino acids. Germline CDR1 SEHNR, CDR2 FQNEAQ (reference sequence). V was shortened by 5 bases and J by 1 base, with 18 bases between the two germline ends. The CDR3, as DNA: TGTGCCAGCAGCAAAAGGACAGTAGGTTATTCTGGAAACACCATATATTTT. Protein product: CASSKRTVGYSGNTIYF.

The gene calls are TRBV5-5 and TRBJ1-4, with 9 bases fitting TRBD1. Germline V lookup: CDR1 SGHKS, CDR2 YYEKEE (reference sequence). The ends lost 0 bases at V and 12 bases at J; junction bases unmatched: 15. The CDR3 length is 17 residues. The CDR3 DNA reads TGTGCCAGCAGCTTGGGAGTGATCGGGACAGGGCACTATGAACTGTTTTTT. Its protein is CASSLGVIGTGHYELFF.